These T cell receptor beta chains were read from a single sample in a study of T cell responses to AZD1222 COVID-19 vaccine. The data were produced by immunoSEQ multiplex PCR, yet TCRdb's version contains in-frame clones alone and is incomplete. The table lists about 140,000 clones, roughly 90% of them singletons. The starting material was peripheral blood, obtained on day 0 of AZD1222 vaccination. Every receptor here comes from an adult in good health. Each CDR3 is given with its conserved first and last residue. Fields, in order: D gene, clone size, V gene, J gene, CDR3 length, CDR3 DNA, CDR3 protein. A D gene is named only where the DNA matches it firmly. Not every row has a clone size; where given, it reads once, few, many or a size class.

>.|.|TRBV27|TRBJ1-6|13
TGTGCCAGCAAATTCGTCAGGGGATCACCCCTCCACTTT
CASKFVRGSPLHF
>.|.|TRBV5-1|TRBJ1-3|15
TGCGCCAGCAGCTTGGGGGACCCGCCTGGAAACACCATATATTTT
CASSLGDPPGNTIYF
>.|.|TRBV5-1|TRBJ1-1|15
TGCGCCAGCAGCTTGTCGAGAGTAATGAACACTGAAGCTTTCTTT
CASSLSRVMNTEAFF
>.|.|TRBV6-5|TRBJ2-2|15
TGTGCCAGCAGTTGGGGACTGTCGAACACCGGGGAGCTGTTTTTT
CASSWGLSNTGELFF
>.|.|TRBV19|TRBJ1-2|16
TGTGCCAGTACTTCCGGGGCAGGTTTTTTTAACTATGGCTACACCTTC
CASTSGAGFFNYGYTF
>TRBD1|medium-sized|TRBV2|TRBJ1-6|14
TGTGCCAGCAGCGTTACAGGGGGGAATTCACCCCTCCACTTT
CASSVTGGNSPLHF
>.|once|TRBV28|TRBJ1-6|15
TGTGCCAGCAGCCCCCTATCACAGGGATTCTCACCCCTCCACTTT
CASSPLSQGFSPLHF
>.|.|TRBV7-9|TRBJ1-1|12
TGTGCCAGCAGCGTAGAAAACACTGAAGCTTTCTTT
CASSVENTEAFF
>TRBD1|.|TRBV5-6|TRBJ1-2|15
TGTGCCAGCAGCTTGGTTGGGACAGGGAACTATGGCTACACCTTC
CASSLVGTGNYGYTF
>.|.|TRBV14|TRBJ2-3|15
TGTGCCAGCAGCCATATGCGGAGCAGCACAGATACGCAGTATTTT
CASSHMRSSTDTQYF
>TRBD2|.|TRBV4-3|TRBJ2-3|17
TGCGCCAGCAGCCAAGAGGGGCGGGGGGGATTTTCAGATACGCAGTATTTT
CASSQEGRGGFSDTQYF
>TRBD2|.|TRBV6-5|TRBJ2-3|16
TGTGCCAGCAGTTCCTGGGGTAGCGGGGCCACAGATACGCAGTATTTT
CASSSWGSGATDTQYF
>.|.|TRBV13|TRBJ1-1|17
TGTGCCAGCAGCTCTAGGGGGGGGCGCGACCCCCACACTGAAGCTTTCTTT
CASSSRGGRDPHTEAFF
>TRBD1|.|TRBV11-2|TRBJ1-4|15
TGTGCCAGCAGCTTTTCCGGGACAGGGGATGAAAAACTGTTTTTT
CASSFSGTGDEKLFF
>.|.|TRBV5-4|TRBJ1-1|16
TGTGCCAGCAGCCCCGCCCCCGGATCGAGCCGCACTGAAGCTTTCTTT
CASSPAPGSSRTEAFF
>.|.|TRBV21-1|TRBJ2-3|19
TGTGCCAGCAGCAAAGCCGACAGGAAGACTACGCCTAGCACAGATACGCAGTATTTT
CASSKADRKTTPSTDTQYF
>.|.|TRBV15|TRBJ2-7|16
TGTGCCACCAGCAGAGATACAGGGACGGGATCCTACGAGCAGTACTTC
CATSRDTGTGSYEQYF
>.|.|TRBV19|TRBJ1-1|13
TGTGCCAGTAGTACGGTCATTTACACTGAAGCTTTCTTT
CASSTVIYTEAFF
>.|.|TRBV29-1|TRBJ1-1|14
TGCAGCGTCGGCGAACAGGGCGTGAGCGGTGAAGCTTTCTTT
CSVGEQGVSGEAFF
>.|.|TRBV6-5|TRBJ2-1|16
TGTGCCAGCAGTTACCGTAGGACAGTAGATTACAATGAGCAGTTCTTC
CASSYRRTVDYNEQFF
>.|.|TRBV12-3/TRBV12-4|TRBJ2-5|13
TGTGCCAGCAGCTCCCCCACGGGGAAGACCCAGTACTTC
CASSSPTGKTQYF
>TRBD1|.|TRBV4-2|TRBJ2-7|15
TGTGCCAGCAGCCAAGAGGACAGGGGACCCTACGAGCAGTACTTC
CASSQEDRGPYEQYF
>TRBD2|.|TRBV4-2|TRBJ2-1|18
TGTGCCAGCAGCCCGACACTTTCTCCGGGACTAGTGGATAATGAGCAGTTCTTC
CASSPTLSPGLVDNEQFF
>.|.|TRBV19|TRBJ1-3|12
TGTGCCAGTAGGAGCGCTGGAAACACCATATATTTT
CASRSAGNTIYF
>TRBD2|.|TRBV7-2|TRBJ2-3|19
TGTGCCAGCAGCTCGCCCTGGGGACTAGCGGGGGGGATGTTGGATACGCAGTATTTT
CASSSPWGLAGGMLDTQYF
>.|.|TRBV7-2|TRBJ2-7|14
TGTGCCAGCAGCTTAGCGGGACTTCTAGGCGAGCAGTACTTC
CASSLAGLLGEQYF
>.|.|TRBV24-1|TRBJ2-2|13
TGTGCCACCAGTCTGGGGAACACCGGGGAGCTGTTTTTT
CATSLGNTGELFF
>.|.|TRBV7-3|TRBJ2-7|13
TGTGCCAGCAGCTTTCGTCAGGGAGGCGAGCAGTACTTC
CASSFRQGGEQYF
>TRBD1|.|TRBV19|TRBJ2-2|15
TGTGCCAGTAGTTCGACAGGGAGTCCAGCCGGGGAGCTGTTTTTT
CASSSTGSPAGELFF
>TRBD1|.|TRBV5-6|TRBJ2-7|14
TGTGCCAGCAGCTTGGGACAGGGTTACAACGAGCAGTACTTC
CASSLGQGYNEQYF
>.|once|TRBV24-1|TRBJ2-1|12
TGTGCCACCGCGAGCGGTGGGAATGAGCAGTTCTTC
CATASGGNEQFF
>.|.|TRBV6-5|TRBJ1-2|16
TGTGCCAGCAGTTACGATAGGTCGACACGAGCCTATGGCTACACCTTC
CASSYDRSTRAYGYTF
>.|.|TRBV5-6|TRBJ1-1|17
TGTGCCAGCAGCTTGTTTGGTGGGGCCCCAACTAACACTGAAGCTTTCTTT
CASSLFGGAPTNTEAFF
>.|.|TRBV5-5|TRBJ2-3|12
TGTGCCAGCAGCTTGGTCACAGATACGCAGTATTTT
CASSLVTDTQYF
>TRBD2|once|TRBV6-5|TRBJ2-3|15
TGTGCCAGCAGTCTAGCGGGGGGGCAGATTGATACGCAGTATTTT
CASSLAGGQIDTQYF
>TRBD1|few|TRBV10-3|TRBJ1-2|20
TGTGCCATCAGTGAGACGGTACGACAGGGGATATCCTTATCGCGCTATGGCTACACCTTC
CAISETVRQGISLSRYGYTF
>TRBD1|.|TRBV7-8|TRBJ1-2|15
TGTGCCAGCAGCTTAGGACAGGGCCCCAGCTATGGCTACACCTTC
CASSLGQGPSYGYTF
>TRBD2|few|TRBV14|TRBJ2-3|17
TGTGCCAGCAGCCCAAGACTGGGACTAGCGGGTACAGATACGCAGTATTTT
CASSPRLGLAGTDTQYF
>TRBD1|.|TRBV19|TRBJ1-1|14
TGTGCCAGTAGTCCGGACAGGGTCGGTACTGAAGCTTTCTTT
CASSPDRVGTEAFF
>.|.|TRBV18|TRBJ1-5|13
TGTGCCAGCTCACCAAACCACTATCAGCCCCAGCATTTT
CASSPNHYQPQHF
>.|once|TRBV5-6|TRBJ1-2|13
TGTGCCAGCAGCTTCACTCCAGCCGATGGCTACACCTTC
CASSFTPADGYTF
>TRBD1|.|TRBV18|TRBJ1-5|15
TGTGCCAGCTCACCACGTGGGACAGGCAATCAGCCCCAGCATTTT
CASSPRGTGNQPQHF
>.|.|TRBV6-1|TRBJ1-5|13
TGTGCCAGCAGCCCGACAGTCAATCAGCCCCAGCATTTT
CASSPTVNQPQHF
>.|.|TRBV29-1|TRBJ2-2|11
TGCAGCTTCCGTGGGTCCGGGGAGCTGTTTTTT
CSFRGSGELFF
>.|.|TRBV5-8|TRBJ1-5|13
TGTGCCAGCAGCTTGTTGGGGGCTCAGCCCCAGCATTTT
CASSLLGAQPQHF
>.|.|TRBV7-9|TRBJ2-1|12
TGTGCCAGCACCCCGCGGGCGGATGAGCAGTTCTTC
CASTPRADEQFF
>.|.|TRBV7-8|TRBJ2-7|15
TGTGCCAGCAGCTTAGAGATAGGGACGGGATACGAGCAGTACTTC
CASSLEIGTGYEQYF
>.|.|TRBV28|TRBJ1-1|14
TGTGCCAGCAGTTTAGTTGTTGCTGGGCCTAGAGCTTTCTTT
CASSLVVAGPRAFF
>TRBD2|.|TRBV2|TRBJ2-1|15
TGTGCCAGCGGGTTAACTAGCGGGAGTTTGTATGAGCAGTTCTTC
CASGLTSGSLYEQFF
>.|.|TRBV5-8|TRBJ2-5|15
TGTGCCAGCAGCTTGGAGGGGCTAGCGTTGGAGACCCAGTACTTC
CASSLEGLALETQYF